The present T cell receptor beta chain was sequenced within a study of T cell repertoires in ileal Crohn's disease. Overall study findings and caveats: Mucosal expansions were suggested to be mainly CD8 T cells. Clonality above 26.8% at surgery always came with endoscopic recurrence.

Repertoires were generated with immunoSEQ multiplex PCR, while TCRdb's copy carries only in-frame clones and drops some. The sample comprises about 3,800 clones, roughly four fifths of which are singletons, and roughly 7% rests with the top ten. The germline V gene encodes CDR1 MNHEY and CDR2 SMNVEV (reference sequence). This CDR3 is built from 15 residues. V shed 2 bases and J 1 base; nucleotides not matched to a gene: 0. About this clone itself: What it recognizes is unknown.

Input material: ileal tissue. The rearrangement uses TRBV27 and TRBJ2-4; 9 bases line up with TRBD2. The source is an adult with Crohn's disease. CDR3 DNA sequence: TGTGCCAGCAGTTTAGCGGGAGGGGCCAAAAACATTCAGTACTTC. It codes for CASSLAGGAKNIQYF.